The 8 T cell receptor beta chains below come from one sample, sequenced in a study of T-cell memory formation after mild COVID-19. MiXCR was run by TCRdb on the 5' RACE reads, yielding one entry per CDR3 protein. The sample consists of about 410,000 distinct CDR3 sequences, more than 20% of them appearing once. Sequenced: PBMCs or a T cell subset sorted from them (not recorded which). These receptors all stem from an adult woman who had mild COVID-19 (a few samples of this study predate the infection). Cell type and time point are not known.

The chain joins TRBV11-2 to TRBJ1-1, with no clear D. Per germline, CDR1 SGHAT and CDR2 FQNNGV. Deletions cut 5 bases from V and 4 bases from J, with 8 bases between. The CDR3 is 12 amino acids. The CDR3 sequence: CASSEMGTEAFF. The DNA of the CDR3 is TGTGCCAGCAGCGAGATGGGCACTGAAGCTTTCTTT.

The chain couples TRBV5-1 to TRBJ2-5, with 9 bases matching TRBD1. CDR3 size: 15 residues. The germline V gene encodes CDR1 SGHRS and CDR2 YFSETQ. The V gene end was trimmed by 3 bases and the J gene end by 3 bases; junction bases not matched to a gene: 6. In DNA form, the CDR3 reads TGCGCCAGCAGCTGGCAGGGACAGGGTAAAGAGACCCAGTACTTC. This sequence encodes CASSWQGQGKETQYF.

This chain connects TRBV7-9 to TRBJ1-1; possible D gene TRBD1, 5 bases. The V end lost 10 bases, the J end lost 0 bases, and 15 bases lay between the germline ends. Germline lookup yields CDR1 SEHNR and CDR2 FQNEAQ (reference sequence). CDR3 size: 14 residues. CDR3 sequence (DNA): TGTGCCATCTTTGATGGGGGTTTGAACACTGAAGCTTTCTTT. It is translated as CAIFDGGLNTEAFF. The full variable domain, its missing parts supplied by reference TRBV7-9 and TRBJ1-1, is DTGVSQNPRHKITKRGQNVTFRCDPISEHNRLYWYRQTLGQGPEFLTYFQNEAQLEKSRLLSDRFSAERPKGSFSTLEIQRTEQGDSAMYLCAIFDGGLNTEAFFGQGTRLTVV.

This clonotype has only a few counts. The chain has TRBV13 and TRBJ1-1; D is ambiguous. Germline CDR1 PRHDT, CDR2 FYEKMQ (reference sequence). V lost 5 bases and J 8 bases, leaving 24 bases between the germline ends. The CDR3 spans 16 residues. The CDR3, as DNA: TGTGCCAGCAGCCCTGGGGAGATCCGGGTGGGTGCGGAAGCTTTCTTT. Translating it yields CASSPGEIRVGAEAFF.

The chain recombines TRBV20-1 with TRBJ2-7; 7 bases are shared with TRBD2. V lost 6 bases and J lost 6; bases outside the gene matches: 11. Germline-derived CDR1 and CDR2 are DFQATT and SNEGSKA (reference sequence). CDR3 length: 13 amino acids. CDR3 protein: CSASGLGEGEQYF. The DNA for the CDR3 is TGCAGTGCCTCCGGACTAGGAGAGGGCGAGCAGTACTTC.

In this sample, this clonotype turned up once. The chain employs TRBV6-5 and TRBJ2-7, with D possibly being TRBD1 (6 bases). V was trimmed by 6 bases and J by 10 bases, leaving 16 bases between them. CDR1 is MNHEY, CDR2 SVGAGI, per germline. The CDR3 runs 12 residues. CDR3 coding DNA: TGTGCCAGCAGCCCCGAGGGGGAATTACAGTACTTC. This encodes CASSPEGELQYF.

This rearrangement joins TRBV6-6 to TRBJ1-4; 7 bases line up with TRBD1. Germline trimming cut 6 bases from V and 0 bases from J; bases unmatched to any gene: 7. The V gene's germline CDR1 is MNHNY and CDR2 SVGAGI (reference sequence). The CDR3 covers 16 residues. The CDR3 DNA reads as TGTGCCAGCAGAGGGACAGTAGTAACAACTAATGAAAAACTGTTTTTT. This sequence encodes CASRGTVVTTNEKLFF.

This sequence joins TRBV5-1 and TRBJ2-1; 7 bases agree with TRBD1. J was trimmed by 8 bases and V by 4 bases; bases with no gene match: 12. Germline loops: CDR1 SGHRS, CDR2 YFSETQ. The CDR3 loop spans 15 amino acids. As DNA, the CDR3 is TGCGCCAGCAGCCCGGTTGAGGGGGCGAGTCATGAGCAGTTCTTC. It codes for CASSPVEGASHEQFF.